The rows below give T cell receptor beta chains drawn from one sample of a study of cytomegalovirus exposure and HLA in healthy donors. The repertoire was sequenced with immunoSEQ multiplex PCR; TCRdb's copy has only in-frame clones and lacks some. The sample records around 100,000 clones, 60% to 80% being singletons. The specimen sequenced was PBMCs. The receptors here all came from a man aged 60 to 69 in good health and CMV-seropositive. Each CDR3 is given with its conserved first and last residue. D genes are given only for firm matches. Clone size is stated in some rows and not others, as once, few, many or a class when expanded.

NA	TRBV11-2	TRBJ2-2	NA	CASSFTAGELFF	TGTGCCAGCAGCTTTACTGCCGGGGAGCTGTTTTTT
NA	TRBV9	TRBJ2-5	NA	CASSVEVGGTAETQYF	TGTGCCAGCAGCGTAGAGGTAGGGGGGACAGCGGAGACCCAGTACTTC
TRBD1	TRBV5-1	TRBJ1-1	NA	CASSLEQGVAEAFF	TGCGCCAGCAGCTTGGAACAGGGGGTCGCTGAAGCTTTCTTT
NA	TRBV4-2	TRBJ2-2	many	CASSQGQDTGELFF	TGTGCCAGCAGCCAAGGACAGGACACCGGGGAGCTGTTTTTT
NA	TRBV7-2	TRBJ1-1	NA	CASSSSERMAFF	TGTGCCAGCAGCTCCTCCGAGAGAATGGCTTTCTTT
TRBD1	TRBV19	TRBJ1-1	NA	CASRSSPGQGDTEAFF	TGTGCCAGTAGATCTTCGCCAGGACAGGGGGACACTGAAGCTTTCTTT
TRBD1	TRBV5-5	TRBJ1-5	NA	CASSPGQGREPQHF	TGTGCCAGCAGCCCGGGACAGGGTCGAGAGCCCCAGCATTTT
NA	TRBV11-3	TRBJ1-6	NA	CASSYPFLNLPSYYNSPLHF	TGTGCCAGCAGTTACCCCTTCTTAAACTTACCATCTTACTATAATTCACCCCTCCACTTT
NA	TRBV14	TRBJ2-1	NA	CASSQDNEVGIGVYNEQFF	TGTGCCAGCAGCCAAGATAACGAGGTCGGTATAGGGGTCTACAATGAGCAGTTCTTC
NA	TRBV11-3	TRBJ2-2	NA	CASSRTAGELFF	TGTGCCAGCAGCCGGACAGCCGGGGAGCTGTTTTTT